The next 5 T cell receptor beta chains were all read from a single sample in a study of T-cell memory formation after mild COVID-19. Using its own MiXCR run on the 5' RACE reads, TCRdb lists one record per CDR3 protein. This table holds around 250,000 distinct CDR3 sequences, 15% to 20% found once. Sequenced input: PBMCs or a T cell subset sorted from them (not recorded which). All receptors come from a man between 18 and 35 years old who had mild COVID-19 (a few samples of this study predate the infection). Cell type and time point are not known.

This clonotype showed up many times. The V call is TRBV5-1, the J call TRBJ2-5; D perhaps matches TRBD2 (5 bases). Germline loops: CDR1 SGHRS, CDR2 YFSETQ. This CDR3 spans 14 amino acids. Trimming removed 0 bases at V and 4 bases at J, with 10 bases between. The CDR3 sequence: CASSLGRAGETQYF. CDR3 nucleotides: TGCGCCAGCAGCTTGGGGCGGGCTGGAGAGACCCAGTACTTC. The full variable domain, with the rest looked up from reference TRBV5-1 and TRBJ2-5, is KAGVTQTPRYLIKTRGQQVTLSCSPISGHRSVSWYQQTPGQGLQFLFEYFSETQRNKGNFPGRFSGRQFSNSRSEMNVSTLELGDSALYLCASSLGRAGETQYFGPGTRLLVL.

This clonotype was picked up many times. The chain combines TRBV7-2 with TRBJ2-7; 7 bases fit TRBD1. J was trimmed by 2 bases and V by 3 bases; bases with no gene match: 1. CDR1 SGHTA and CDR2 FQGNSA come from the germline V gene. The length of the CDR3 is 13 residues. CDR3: CASSFDRAYEQYV. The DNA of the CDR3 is TGTGCCAGCAGCTTCGACAGGGCCTACGAGCAGTACGTC.

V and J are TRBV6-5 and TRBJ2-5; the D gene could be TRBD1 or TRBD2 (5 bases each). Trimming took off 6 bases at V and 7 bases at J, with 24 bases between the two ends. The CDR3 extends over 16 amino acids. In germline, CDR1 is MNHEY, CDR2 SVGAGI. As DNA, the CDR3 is TGTGCCAGCAGGGACCTCCGTGGGACCGCCTTGGGGACCCAGTACTTC. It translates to CASRDLRGTALGTQYF.

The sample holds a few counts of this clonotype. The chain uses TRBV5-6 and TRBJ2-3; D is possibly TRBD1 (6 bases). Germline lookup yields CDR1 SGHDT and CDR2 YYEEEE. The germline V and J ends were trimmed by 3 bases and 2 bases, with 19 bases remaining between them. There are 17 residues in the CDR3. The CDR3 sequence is CASSSLGAGSYTDTQYF. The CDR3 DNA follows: TGTGCCAGCAGCTCGTTGGGGGCAGGGTCGTACACAGATACGCAGTATTTT.

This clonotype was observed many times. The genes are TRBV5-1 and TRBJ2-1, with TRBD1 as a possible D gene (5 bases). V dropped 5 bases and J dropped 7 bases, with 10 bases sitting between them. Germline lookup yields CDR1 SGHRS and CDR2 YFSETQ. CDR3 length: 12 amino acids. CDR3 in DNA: TGCGCCAGCAGTCCAGGGAATAATGAGCAGTTCTTC. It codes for CASSPGNNEQFF.